This entry features one TCR beta chain sequence. The data were taken from a study of cytomegalovirus exposure and HLA in healthy donors. Profiled with immunoSEQ multiplex PCR; TCRdb holds only in-frame clones, not every one. The sample yields hundreds of thousands of clones, approximately 90% seen once. This CDR3 contains 17 residues. Germline assignment: CDR1 SGHRS and CDR2 YFSETQ. The trim removed 3 bases at V and 4 bases at J, leaving 13 bases unmatched. The V and J genes are TRBV5-1 and TRBJ2-1, with 7 bases aligning to TRBD2. Sequenced input: PBMCs. The receptor comes from a young woman in good health and CMV-seronegative. The chain's CDR3 is CASSSVLSSGPYNEQFF. The CDR3, as DNA: TGCGCCAGCAGCTCGGTCCTCTCTAGCGGACCATACAATGAGCAGTTCTTC.